The entry below gives a single TCR beta chain sequence along with its context. Sequenced by immunoSEQ multiplex PCR; TCRdb stores in-frame clones only, minus some. Altogether roughly 60,000 clones are present, approximately 82% being singletons, with the ten largest covering about 3.4%. This entry is derived from a study of blood T cell repertoires in COVID-19. V gave up 3 bases and J gave up 6 bases, with 12 bases separating them. The germline V gene encodes CDR1 LNHNV and CDR2 YYDKDF (reference sequence). This CDR3 is 15 amino acids long. This sequence was found in a man aged 55 to 69 with acute or convalescent COVID-19. The sequenced material came from peripheral blood. The chain has TRBV15 and TRBJ1-6, with D possibly being TRBD1 (5 bases). The CDR3 loop is CATSRDTDRNSPLHF. CDR3 DNA: TGTGCCACCAGCAGGGACACGGATCGTAATTCACCCCTCCACTTT.